The sample holds many counts of the clone carrying this T cell receptor beta chain. Its antigen remains unidentified. There are 14 residues in the CDR3. The ends were cut back, 3 bases at V and 4 bases at J, with 9 bases in the middle. Each CDR3 protein gets one entry after TCRdb re-called the 5' RACE reads with MiXCR. The table has roughly 200,000 distinct CDR3 sequences, 9.5% to 15% seen once; the top ten hold 16%. The data originate from a study of CD8 T cells in ankylosing spondylitis. Study observations and caveats: Seemingly characteristic of ankylosing spondylitis blood was a TCR beta motif consisting of 7 or 8 highly homologous variants. Disease-linked clones reportedly concentrated significantly in matched ankylosing spondylitis synovial fluid.

Source material: blood, either unsorted or a sorted T cell fraction (not recorded which). The source of this sequence is a male donor with ankylosing spondylitis or in good health (not recorded which). This chain uses TRBV12-3 or TRBV12-4 with TRBJ2-2; D is ambiguous. The CDR3 here is CASSLSGGTGELFF. DNA for the CDR3: TGTGCCAGCAGTTTGTCAGGTGGCACCGGGGAGCTGTTTTTT.